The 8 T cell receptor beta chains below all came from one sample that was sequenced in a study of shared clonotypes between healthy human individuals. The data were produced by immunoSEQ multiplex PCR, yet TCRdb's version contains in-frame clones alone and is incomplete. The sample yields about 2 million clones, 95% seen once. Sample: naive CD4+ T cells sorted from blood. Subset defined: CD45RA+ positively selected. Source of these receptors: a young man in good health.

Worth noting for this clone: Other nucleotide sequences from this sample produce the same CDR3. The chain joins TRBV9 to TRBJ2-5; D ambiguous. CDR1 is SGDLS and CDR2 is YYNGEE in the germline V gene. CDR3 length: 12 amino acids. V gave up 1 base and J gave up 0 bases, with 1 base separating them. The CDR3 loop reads CASSVNQETQYF. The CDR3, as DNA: TGTGCCAGCAGCGTAAACCAAGAGACCCAGTACTTC.

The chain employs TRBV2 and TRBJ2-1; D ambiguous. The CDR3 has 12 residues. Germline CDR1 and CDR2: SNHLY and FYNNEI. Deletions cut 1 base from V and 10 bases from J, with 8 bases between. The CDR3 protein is CASSEVAWEQFF. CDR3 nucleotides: TGTGCCAGCAGTGAAGTGGCATGGGAGCAGTTCTTC. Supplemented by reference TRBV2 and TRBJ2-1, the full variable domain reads EPEVTQTPSHQVTQMGQEVILRCVPISNHLYFYWYRQILGQKVEFLVSFYNNEISEKSEIFDDQFSVERPDGSNFTLKIRSTKLEDSAMYFCASSEVAWEQFFGPGTRLTVL.

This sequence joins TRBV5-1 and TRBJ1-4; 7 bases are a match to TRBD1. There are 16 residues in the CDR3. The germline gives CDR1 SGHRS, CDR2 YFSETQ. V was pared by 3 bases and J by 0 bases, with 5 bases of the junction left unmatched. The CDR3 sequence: CASSSGQYATNEKLFF. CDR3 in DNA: TGCGCCAGCAGCTCGGGACAGTATGCAACTAATGAAAAACTGTTTTTT. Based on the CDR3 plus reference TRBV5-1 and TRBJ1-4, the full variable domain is KAGVTQTPRYLIKTRGQQVTLSCSPISGHRSVSWYQQTPGQGLQFLFEYFSETQRNKGNFPGRFSGRQFSNSRSEMNVSTLELGDSALYLCASSSGQYATNEKLFFGSGTQLSVL.

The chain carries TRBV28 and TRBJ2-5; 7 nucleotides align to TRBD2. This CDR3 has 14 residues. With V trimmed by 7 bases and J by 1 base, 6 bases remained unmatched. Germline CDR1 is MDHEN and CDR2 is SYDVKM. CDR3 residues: CASNKSGAQETQYF. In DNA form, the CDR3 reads TGTGCCAGCAATAAAAGCGGGGCCCAAGAGACCCAGTACTTC.

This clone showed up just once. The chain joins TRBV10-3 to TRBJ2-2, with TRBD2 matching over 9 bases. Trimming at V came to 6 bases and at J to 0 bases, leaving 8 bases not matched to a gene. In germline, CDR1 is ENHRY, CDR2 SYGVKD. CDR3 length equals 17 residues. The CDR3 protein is CAIRLAGPLANTGELFF. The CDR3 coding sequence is TGTGCCATCAGGCTAGCGGGACCCCTCGCGAACACCGGGGAGCTGTTTTTT.

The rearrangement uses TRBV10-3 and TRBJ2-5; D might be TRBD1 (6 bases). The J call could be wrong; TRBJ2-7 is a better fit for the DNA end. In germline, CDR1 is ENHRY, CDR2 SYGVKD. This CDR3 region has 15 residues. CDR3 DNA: TGTGCCATCAGTTCCTCCGACAGGAGCTCCTACGAGCAGTACTTC. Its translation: CAISSSDRSSYEQYF.

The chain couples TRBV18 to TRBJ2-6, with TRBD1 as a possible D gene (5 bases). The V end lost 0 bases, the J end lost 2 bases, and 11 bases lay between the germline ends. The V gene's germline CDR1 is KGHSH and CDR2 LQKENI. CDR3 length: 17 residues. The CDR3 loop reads CASSPPAGPAGANVLTF. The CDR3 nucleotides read TGTGCCAGCTCACCACCGGCAGGGCCCGCTGGGGCCAACGTCCTGACTTTC.

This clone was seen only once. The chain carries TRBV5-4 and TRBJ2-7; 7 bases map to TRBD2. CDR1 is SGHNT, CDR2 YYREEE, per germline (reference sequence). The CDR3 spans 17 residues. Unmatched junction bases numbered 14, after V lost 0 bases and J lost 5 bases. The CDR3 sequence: CASSLAGRPQLYDEQYF. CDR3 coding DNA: TGTGCCAGCAGCTTGGCCGGGAGGCCACAACTTTATGACGAGCAGTACTTC.